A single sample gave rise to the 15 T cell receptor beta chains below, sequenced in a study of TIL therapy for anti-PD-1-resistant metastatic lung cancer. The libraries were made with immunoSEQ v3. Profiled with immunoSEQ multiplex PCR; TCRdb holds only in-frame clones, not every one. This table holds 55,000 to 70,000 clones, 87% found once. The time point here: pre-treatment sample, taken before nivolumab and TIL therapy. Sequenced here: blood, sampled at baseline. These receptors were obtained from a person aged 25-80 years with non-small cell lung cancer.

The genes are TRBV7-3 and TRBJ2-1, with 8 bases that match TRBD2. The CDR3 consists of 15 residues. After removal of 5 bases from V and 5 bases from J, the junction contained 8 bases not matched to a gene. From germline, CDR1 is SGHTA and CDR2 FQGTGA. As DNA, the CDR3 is TGTGCCAGCAGCCCCATAGCGGGGATTAACAATGAGCAGTTCTTC. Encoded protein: CASSPIAGINNEQFF.

The CDR3 DNA is TGTGCCAGCGCCATAGATCCCGACTATGGCTACACCTTC. The encoded protein is CASAIDPDYGYTF. The chain carries TRBV5-6 and TRBJ1-2; D call uncertain. V shed 7 bases and J shed 3 bases, with 13 bases lying between them. The CDR3 has 13 residues. Germline CDR1 and CDR2: SGHDT and YYEEEE.

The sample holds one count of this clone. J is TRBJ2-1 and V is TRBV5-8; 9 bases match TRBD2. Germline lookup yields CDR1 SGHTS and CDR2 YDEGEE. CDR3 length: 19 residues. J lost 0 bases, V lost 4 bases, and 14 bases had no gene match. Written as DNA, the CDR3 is TGTGCCAGCAGCAATCCGGGACTAGCCTCCCAGAGCTCCTACAATGAGCAGTTCTTC. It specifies CASSNPGLASQSSYNEQFF.

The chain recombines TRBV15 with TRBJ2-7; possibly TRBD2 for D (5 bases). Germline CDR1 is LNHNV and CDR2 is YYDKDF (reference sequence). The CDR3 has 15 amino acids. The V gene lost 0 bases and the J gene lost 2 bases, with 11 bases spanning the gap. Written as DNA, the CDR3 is TGTGCCACCAGCAGAGACCCGGGGAAGACCTACGAGCAGTACTTC. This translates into CATSRDPGKTYEQYF.

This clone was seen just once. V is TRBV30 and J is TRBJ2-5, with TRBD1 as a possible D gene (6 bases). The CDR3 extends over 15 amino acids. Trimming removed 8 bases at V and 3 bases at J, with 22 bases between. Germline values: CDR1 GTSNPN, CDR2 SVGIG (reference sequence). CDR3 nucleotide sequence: TGTGCCCGAAGTTGGACAGATTCACCGAAAGAGACCCAGTACTTC. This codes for CARSWTDSPKETQYF.

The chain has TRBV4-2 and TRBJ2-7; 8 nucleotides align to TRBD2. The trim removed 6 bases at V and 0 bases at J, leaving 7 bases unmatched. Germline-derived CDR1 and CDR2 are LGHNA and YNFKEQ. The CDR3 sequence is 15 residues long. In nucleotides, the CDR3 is TGTGCCAGCAGTCAGATTAGCGGGGACTCCTACGAGCAGTACTTC. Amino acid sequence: CASSQISGDSYEQYF.

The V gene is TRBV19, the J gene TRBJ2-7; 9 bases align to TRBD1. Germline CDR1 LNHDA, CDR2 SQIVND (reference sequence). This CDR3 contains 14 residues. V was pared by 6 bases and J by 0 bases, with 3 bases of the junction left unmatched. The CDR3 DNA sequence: TGTGCCAGTAGGCCGGGACAGGGCTCCTACGAGCAGTACTTC. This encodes CASRPGQGSYEQYF.

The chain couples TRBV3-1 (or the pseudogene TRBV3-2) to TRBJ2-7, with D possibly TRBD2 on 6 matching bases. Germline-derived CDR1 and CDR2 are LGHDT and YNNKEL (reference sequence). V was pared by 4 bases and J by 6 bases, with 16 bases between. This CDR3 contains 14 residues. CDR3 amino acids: CASSPRTGAAEQYF. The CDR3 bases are TGTGCCAGCAGCCCCCGAACGGGAGCGGCCGAGCAGTACTTC.

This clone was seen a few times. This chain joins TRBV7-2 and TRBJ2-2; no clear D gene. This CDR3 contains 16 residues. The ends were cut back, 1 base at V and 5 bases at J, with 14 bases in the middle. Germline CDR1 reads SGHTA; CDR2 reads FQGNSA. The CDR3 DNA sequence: TGTGCCAGCAGCTTAGTCGGAGTCCCCTTGACCGGGGAGCTGTTTTTT. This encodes CASSLVGVPLTGELFF.

The CDR3 DNA sequence: TGTGCCAGCAGCTTTGGACAGGGCACAGAGACCCAGTACTTC. Amino acids: CASSFGQGTETQYF. The genes are TRBV5-6 and TRBJ2-5; 8 bases fit TRBD1. V was pared by 2 bases and J by 4 bases, with 4 bases of the junction left unmatched. CDR1 is SGHDT, CDR2 YYEEEE, per germline. The CDR3 extends over 14 amino acids.

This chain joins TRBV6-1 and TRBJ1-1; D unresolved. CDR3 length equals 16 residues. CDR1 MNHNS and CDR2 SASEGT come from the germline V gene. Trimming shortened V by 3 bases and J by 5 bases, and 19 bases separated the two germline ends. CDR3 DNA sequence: TGTGCCAGCAGTGACCGAAGCGGATGGGTGGGTACTGAAGCTTTCTTT. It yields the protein CASSDRSGWVGTEAFF.

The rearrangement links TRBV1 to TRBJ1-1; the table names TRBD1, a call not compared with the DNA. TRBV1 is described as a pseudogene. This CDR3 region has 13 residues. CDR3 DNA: TGCACCAGCAGGGGACAGCAGGACACTGAAGCTTTCTTT. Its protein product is CTSRGQQDTEAFF.

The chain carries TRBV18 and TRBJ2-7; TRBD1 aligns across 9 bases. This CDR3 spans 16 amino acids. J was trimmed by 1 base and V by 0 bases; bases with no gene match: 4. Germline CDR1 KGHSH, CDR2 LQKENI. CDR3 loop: CASSPPGTGPSYEQYF. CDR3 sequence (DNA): TGTGCCAGCTCACCACCCGGGACAGGGCCTTCCTACGAGCAGTACTTC.

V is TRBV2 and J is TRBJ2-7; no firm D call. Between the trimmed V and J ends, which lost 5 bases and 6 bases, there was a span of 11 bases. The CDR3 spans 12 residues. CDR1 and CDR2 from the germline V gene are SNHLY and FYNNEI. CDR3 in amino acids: CASSLKGSEQYF. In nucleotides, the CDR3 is TGTGCCAGCAGTTTAAAGGGTAGCGAGCAGTACTTC.

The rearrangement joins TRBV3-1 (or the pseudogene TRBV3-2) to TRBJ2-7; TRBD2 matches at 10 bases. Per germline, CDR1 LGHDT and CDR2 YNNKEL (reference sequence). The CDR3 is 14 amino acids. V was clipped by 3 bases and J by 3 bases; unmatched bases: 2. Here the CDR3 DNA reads TGTGCCAGCAGCCAGCTAGCGGGGGTCTACGAGCAGTACTTC. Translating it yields CASSQLAGVYEQYF.